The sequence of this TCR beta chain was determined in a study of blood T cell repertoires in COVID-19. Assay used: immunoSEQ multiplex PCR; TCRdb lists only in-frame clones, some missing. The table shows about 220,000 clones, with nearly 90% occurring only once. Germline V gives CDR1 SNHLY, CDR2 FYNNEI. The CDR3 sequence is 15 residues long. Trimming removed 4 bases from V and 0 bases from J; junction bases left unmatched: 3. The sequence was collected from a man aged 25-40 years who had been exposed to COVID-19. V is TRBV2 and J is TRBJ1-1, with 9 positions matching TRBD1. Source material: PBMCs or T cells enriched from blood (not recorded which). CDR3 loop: CASSVGQGLNTEAFF. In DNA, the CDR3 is TGTGCCAGCAGTGTCGGACAGGGGCTGAACACTGAAGCTTTCTTT. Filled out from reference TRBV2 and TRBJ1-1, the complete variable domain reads EPEVTQTPSHQVTQMGQEVILRCVPISNHLYFYWYRQILGQKVEFLVSFYNNEISEKSEIFDDQFSVERPDGSNFTLKIRSTKLEDSAMYFCASSVGQGLNTEAFFGQGTRLTVV.